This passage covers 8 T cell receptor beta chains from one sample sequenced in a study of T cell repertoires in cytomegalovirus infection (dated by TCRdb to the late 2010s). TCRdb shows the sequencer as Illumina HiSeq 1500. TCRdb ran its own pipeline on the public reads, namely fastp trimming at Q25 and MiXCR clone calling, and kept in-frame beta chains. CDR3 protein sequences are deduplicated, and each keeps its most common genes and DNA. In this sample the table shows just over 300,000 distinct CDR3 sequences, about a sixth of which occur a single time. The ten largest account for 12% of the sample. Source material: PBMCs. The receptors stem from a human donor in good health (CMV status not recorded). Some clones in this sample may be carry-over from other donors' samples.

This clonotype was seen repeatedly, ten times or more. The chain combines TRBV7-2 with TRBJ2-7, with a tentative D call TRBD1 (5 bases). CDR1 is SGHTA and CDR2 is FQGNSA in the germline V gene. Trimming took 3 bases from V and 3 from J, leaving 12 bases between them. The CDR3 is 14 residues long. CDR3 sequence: CASSLLGAGYEQYF. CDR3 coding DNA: TGTGCCAGCAGCTTGCTAGGGGCCGGCTACGAGCAGTACTTC.

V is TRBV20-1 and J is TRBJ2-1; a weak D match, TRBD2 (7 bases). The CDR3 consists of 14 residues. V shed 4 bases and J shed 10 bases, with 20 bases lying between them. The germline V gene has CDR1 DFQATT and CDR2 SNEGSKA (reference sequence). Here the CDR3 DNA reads TGCAGTGCTAATTCCTTTACGGGGGGCTCGGAGCAGTTCTTC. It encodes CSANSFTGGSEQFF.

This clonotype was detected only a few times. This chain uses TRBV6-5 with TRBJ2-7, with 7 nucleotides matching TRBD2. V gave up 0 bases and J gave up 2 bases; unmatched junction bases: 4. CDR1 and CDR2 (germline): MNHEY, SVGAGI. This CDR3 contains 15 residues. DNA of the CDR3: TGTGCCAGCAGTTACTCGAGCGGGACCACCTACGAGCAGTACTTC. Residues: CASSYSSGTTYEQYF.

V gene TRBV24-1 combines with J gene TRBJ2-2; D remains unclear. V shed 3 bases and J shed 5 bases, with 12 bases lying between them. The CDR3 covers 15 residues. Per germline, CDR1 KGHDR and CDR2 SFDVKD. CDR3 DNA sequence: TGTGCCACCAGTGATCCACGGACCGGAACCGGGGAGCTGTTTTTT. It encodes CATSDPRTGTGELFF.

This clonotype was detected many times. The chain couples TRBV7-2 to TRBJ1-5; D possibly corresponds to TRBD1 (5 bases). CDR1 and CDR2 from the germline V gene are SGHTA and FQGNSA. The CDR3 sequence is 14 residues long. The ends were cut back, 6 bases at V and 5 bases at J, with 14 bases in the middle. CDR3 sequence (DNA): TGTGCCAGCAGTCTGGGGCACCTTTATCAGCCCCAGCATTTT. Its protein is CASSLGHLYQPQHF.

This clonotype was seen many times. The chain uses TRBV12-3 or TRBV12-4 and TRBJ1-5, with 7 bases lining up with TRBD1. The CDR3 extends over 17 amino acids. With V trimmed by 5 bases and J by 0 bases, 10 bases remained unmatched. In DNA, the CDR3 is TGTGCCAGCAGTCCCGCAGGGGGTCAATATAGCAATCAGCCCCAGCATTTT. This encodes CASSPAGGQYSNQPQHF.

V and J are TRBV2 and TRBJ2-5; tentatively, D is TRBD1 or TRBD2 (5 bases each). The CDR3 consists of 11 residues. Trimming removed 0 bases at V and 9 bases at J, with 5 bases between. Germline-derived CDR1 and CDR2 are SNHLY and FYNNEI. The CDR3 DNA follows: TGTGCCAGCAGTGAAGCGGGGGCCCAGTACTTC. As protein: CASSEAGAQYF.

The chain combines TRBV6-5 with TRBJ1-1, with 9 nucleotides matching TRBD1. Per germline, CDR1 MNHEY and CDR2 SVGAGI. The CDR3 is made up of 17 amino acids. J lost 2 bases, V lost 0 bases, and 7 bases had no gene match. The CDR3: CASSYSTGQGLNTEAFF. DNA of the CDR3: TGTGCCAGCAGTTACTCGACCGGACAGGGGCTAAACACTGAAGCTTTCTTT.